This is a list of T cell receptor beta chains from one sample in a study of T cell responses to AZD1222 COVID-19 vaccine. Generated by immunoSEQ multiplex PCR, the TCRdb table keeps only in-frame clones and is missing some. The sample carries over 100,000 clones, 75% to 90% recorded once. This sample comprised peripheral blood, obtained 28 days after the second AZD1222 dose. These receptors were collected from an adult who received the AZD1222 COVID-19 vaccine. CDR3s include the opening cysteine and the closing phenylalanine or tryptophan. The D gene is left open where the match is weak. Some rows mark clone size as missing; the rest say once, few, many or name a class of expanded clone.

>TRBJ2-5|TRBV18|.|.
CASSAQRERTKRETQYF
TGTGCCAGCTCAGCCCAGCGCGAGCGCACAAAACGGGAGACCCAGTACTTC
>TRBJ1-1|TRBV10-3|.|TRBD1
CAISGTGGLNTEAFF
TGTGCCATCAGTGGGACAGGGGGCTTGAACACTGAAGCTTTCTTT
>TRBJ1-1|TRBV14|few|.
CASKNYEAKEAFF
TGTGCCAGCAAGAATTACGAGGCAAAGGAAGCTTTCTTT
>TRBJ1-1|TRBV10-3|.|.
CAIRPSTGNTEAFF
TGTGCCATCAGACCCTCGACAGGGAACACTGAAGCTTTCTTT
>TRBJ2-7|TRBV9|.|TRBD1
CASSQRTGGDEQYF
TGTGCCAGCAGCCAACGGACAGGGGGGGACGAGCAGTACTTC
>TRBJ2-7|TRBV5-1|.|TRBD1
CASSLNPGQGNEQYF
TGCGCCAGCAGCCTCAATCCGGGACAGGGGAACGAGCAGTACTTC
>TRBJ1-5|TRBV19|.|.
CASSIFAGDSNQPQHF
TGTGCCAGTAGTATATTCGCAGGGGATAGCAATCAGCCCCAGCATTTT
>TRBJ1-2|TRBV19|.|.
CASIPRVSDYGYTF
TGTGCCAGTATCCCGAGAGTTTCGGACTATGGCTACACCTTC
>TRBJ1-1|TRBV24-1|.|.
CATQGRANTEAFF
TGTGCCACCCAAGGCAGGGCGAACACTGAAGCTTTCTTT
>TRBJ2-5|TRBV6-1|.|TRBD1
CASSEGTGGLSQYF
TGTGCCAGCAGTGAAGGGACAGGGGGACTATCCCAGTACTTC
>TRBJ1-1|TRBV5-1|.|TRBD1
CASSLDTGVNTEAFF
TGCGCCAGCAGCTTGGATACAGGGGTGAACACTGAAGCTTTCTTT
>TRBJ2-1|TRBV5-6|once|.
CASSLVGGAHNEQFF
TGTGCCAGCAGCTTGGTTGGCGGGGCCCACAATGAGCAGTTCTTC
>TRBJ1-2|TRBV20-1|.|.
CSARRSYGYTF
TGCAGTGCTCGACGATCCTATGGCTACACCTTC
>TRBJ1-2|TRBV19|.|TRBD1
CASSTGTGTGYTF
TGTGCCAGTAGTACAGGGACAGGGACCGGCTACACCTTC
>TRBJ1-4|TRBV5-1|.|.
CASSSTTGENEKLFF
TGCGCCAGCAGCTCGACCACTGGGGAAAATGAAAAACTGTTTTTT
>TRBJ1-1|TRBV7-2|.|TRBD1
CASSTGVHGTEAFF
TGTGCCAGCAGCACAGGGGTCCACGGCACTGAAGCTTTCTTT
>TRBJ1-3|TRBV2|.|.
CASGLGAGNTIYF
TGTGCCAGCGGGCTCGGGGCTGGAAACACCATATATTTT
>TRBJ2-5|TRBV9|.|.
CASSPRPQVWETQYF
TGTGCCAGCAGCCCACGTCCACAGGTCTGGGAGACCCAGTACTTC
>TRBJ1-5|TRBV19|.|.
CASSRGINQPQHF
TGTGCCAGTAGTCGGGGGATCAATCAGCCCCAGCATTTT
>TRBJ2-7|TRBV7-2|.|TRBD1
CASSSRPGTGNEQYF
TGTGCCAGCAGCTCTCGTCCCGGGACAGGGAACGAGCAGTACTTC
>TRBJ1-5|TRBV7-9|.|.
CASSPGGGNQPQHF
TGTGCCAGCAGTCCCGGGGGCGGCAATCAGCCCCAGCATTTT
>TRBJ2-2|TRBV3-1/TRBV3-2|once|TRBD1
CASSQWRDRDTGELFF
TGTGCCAGCAGCCAATGGCGGGACAGGGACACCGGGGAGCTGTTTTTT
>TRBJ2-7|TRBV28|.|TRBD2
CASSFTSGGVIEQYF
TGTGCCAGCAGTTTTACTAGCGGGGGAGTCATCGAGCAGTACTTC
>TRBJ2-2|TRBV11-2|.|.
CASSPPVAKNTGELFF
TGTGCCAGCAGCCCCCCAGTAGCGAAGAACACCGGGGAGCTGTTTTTT
>TRBJ1-6|TRBV4-1|.|.
CASSPLRGSYNSPLHF
TGCGCCAGCAGCCCCCTGAGGGGCTCCTATAATTCACCCCTCCACTTT
>TRBJ1-1|TRBV6-5|.|TRBD1
CAGGRDRADTEAFF
TGTGCCGGGGGAAGGGACAGGGCAGACACTGAAGCTTTCTTT
>TRBJ1-2|TRBV3-1/TRBV3-2|.|.
CASRGAGTPSFYGYTF
TGTGCCAGCAGGGGGGCCGGGACACCCTCTTTTTATGGCTACACCTTC
>TRBJ1-1|TRBV4-3|.|.
CASTSIAGGTEAFF
TGCGCCAGCACCTCTATTGCCGGGGGGACTGAAGCTTTCTTT
>TRBJ1-2|TRBV4-3|.|.
CASSQEWGTNYGYTF
TGCGCCAGCAGCCAAGAATGGGGGACTAACTATGGCTACACCTTC
>TRBJ1-1|TRBV27|.|TRBD1
CASSLFPPLTGTTEAFF
TGTGCCAGCAGTTTATTCCCACCGCTGACAGGGACGACTGAAGCTTTCTTT
>TRBJ1-1|TRBV6-2/TRBV6-3|few|.
CASSYSRGGTEAFF
TGTGCCAGCAGTTACTCAAGGGGGGGCACTGAAGCTTTCTTT
>TRBJ2-7|TRBV28|.|.
CASNLGSSYEQYF
TGTGCCAGCAATCTCGGGTCCTCCTACGAGCAGTACTTC
>TRBJ2-5|TRBV6-2/TRBV6-3|.|.
CASSYTAETQYF
TGTGCCAGCAGTTACACTGCAGAGACCCAGTACTTC
>TRBJ2-7|TRBV19|.|.
CASIRRRAPFREQYF
TGTGCCAGTATCAGGCGGAGGGCCCCTTTTCGCGAGCAGTACTTC
>TRBJ1-6|TRBV3-1/TRBV3-2|.|.
CASSQGLDSALGPLHF
TGTGCCAGCAGCCAGGGCTTGGACAGCGCCTTAGGGCCCCTCCACTTT
>TRBJ1-3|TRBV2|.|.
CASSELYRGNTIYF
TGTGCCAGCAGTGAGTTGTATCGTGGAAACACCATATATTTT
>TRBJ1-1|TRBV6-5|few|TRBD1
CASERQGVSTEAFF
TGTGCCAGCGAAAGACAGGGTGTTAGCACTGAAGCTTTCTTT
>TRBJ1-2|TRBV29-1|.|.
CSVVVIQTGLKYGYTF
TGCAGCGTTGTTGTCATCCAAACAGGGCTAAAGTATGGCTACACCTTC
>TRBJ1-5|TRBV19|.|TRBD1
CASSIGTGSQPQHF
TGTGCCAGTAGTATCGGGACAGGGAGTCAGCCCCAGCATTTT
>TRBJ2-1|TRBV6-5|.|.
CASSLRVNNEQFF
TGTGCCAGCAGTTTACGGGTCAACAATGAGCAGTTCTTC
>TRBJ1-3|TRBV5-1|few|TRBD1
CASSLGQGAAGNTIYF
TGCGCCAGCAGCTTGGGCCAGGGGGCCGCTGGAAACACCATATATTTT
>TRBJ2-7|TRBV10-2|once|TRBD1
CASSEIGTAYEQYF
TGCGCCAGCAGTGAGATAGGGACAGCCTACGAGCAGTACTTC
>TRBJ1-1|TRBV19|.|TRBD1
CASSISRTGPEAFF
TGTGCCAGTAGTATAAGTAGGACAGGGCCTGAAGCTTTCTTT
>TRBJ1-5|TRBV7-2|.|.
CASSLVVAGLQPQHF
TGTGCCAGCAGCTTAGTCGTAGCAGGTCTTCAGCCCCAGCATTTT
>TRBJ2-5|TRBV7-2|.|.
CASSLDGARQETQYF
TGTGCCAGCAGCTTAGACGGGGCTCGACAAGAGACCCAGTACTTC
>TRBJ2-5|TRBV24-1|.|.
CATSELTGRQETQYF
TGTGCCACCAGTGAACTTACCGGACGTCAAGAGACCCAGTACTTC
>TRBJ2-2|TRBV11-2|.|.
CASSLTGPRVTGELFF
TGTGCCAGCAGCTTAACGGGTCCCCGGGTCACCGGGGAGCTGTTTTTT
>TRBJ1-1|TRBV12-3/TRBV12-4|.|.
CAGQGTMSTEAFF
TGTGCCGGCCAGGGGACCATGAGCACTGAAGCTTTCTTT
>TRBJ2-1|TRBV14|.|TRBD1
CASSRPGQGYNEQFF
TGTGCCAGCAGCCGGCCGGGACAGGGCTACAATGAGCAGTTCTTC
>TRBJ1-1|TRBV19|.|TRBD1
CASSQTGVTEAFF
TGTGCCAGTAGTCAGACAGGGGTAACTGAAGCTTTCTTT
>TRBJ1-1|TRBV29-1|few|.
CSVLGEGMNTEAFF
TGCAGCGTGCTCGGGGAGGGGATGAACACTGAAGCTTTCTTT
>TRBJ2-7|TRBV3-1/TRBV3-2|.|TRBD1
CASSQRDRGSYEQYF
TGTGCCAGCAGCCAACGGGACAGGGGCTCCTACGAGCAGTACTTC
>TRBJ1-6|TRBV14|.|.
CASSQDRGVANSPLHF
TGTGCCAGCAGCCAAGATCGGGGAGTAGCTAATTCACCCCTCCACTTT
>TRBJ1-1|TRBV9|.|.
CASSVDTRNTEAFF
TGTGCCAGCAGCGTAGACACTCGGAACACTGAAGCTTTCTTT
>TRBJ2-5|TRBV9|.|TRBD2
CASSAGASGVQETQYF
TGTGCCAGCAGCGCCGGGGCTAGCGGGGTTCAAGAGACCCAGTACTTC
>TRBJ1-4|TRBV2|.|.
CASSALFEKLFF
TGTGCCAGCAGTGCCCTTTTTGAAAAACTGTTTTTT
>TRBJ1-2|TRBV28|.|.
CASVSLGGYTF
TGTGCCAGCGTCTCCTTGGGTGGCTACACCTTC
>TRBJ1-2|TRBV5-1|.|.
CASSLEGNLGGYTF
TGCGCCAGCAGCTTGGAGGGAAATCTTGGTGGCTACACCTTC
>TRBJ2-4|TRBV3-1/TRBV3-2|.|TRBD2
CASSHGLAGGPGVRAKNIQYF
TGTGCCAGCAGCCACGGACTAGCGGGGGGGCCAGGGGTGAGGGCCAAAAACATTCAGTACTTC